Many counts were recorded for the clone carrying this T cell receptor (beta chain). Arm-PCR with iRepertoire HTBI primers amplified the CDR3 regions for these TCR beta libraries. TCRdb itself ran the multiplex PCR reads through MiXCR, one entry per CDR3 protein. Of just over 600,000 distinct CDR3 sequences in the sample, 15% to 20% were seen once. The time point is: newly diagnosed GD, antithyroid drugs for less than 3 months. Scientists built the TCR library using RNA that was extracted from PBMCs. This sample stems from a study of regulatory T cells in long-lasting Graves disease. Per the germline V gene, CDR1 is SGHAT and CDR2 is FQNNGV. The V gene lost 3 bases and the J gene lost 0 bases, with 5 bases spanning the gap. The CDR3 consists of 14 residues. In addition, the sample was reused for a study of T cells in Graves' hyperthyroidism and ophthalmopathy. As reported in that work: Ophthalmopathy was identified by the model a median about 6.4 months ahead of onset.

Sequenced here: peripheral blood mononuclear cells (PBMCs), sampled at new diagnosis, from a patient treated with antithyroid drugs. This TCR came from a woman in her 30s with Graves disease. The chain employs TRBV11-2 and TRBJ2-2; D gene uncertain. The CDR3 DNA is TGTGCCAGCAGCTTGGAAACGAACACCGGGGAGCTGTTTTTT. Protein product: CASSLETNTGELFF. Full variable domain (missing parts from reference TRBV11-2 and TRBJ2-2): EAGVAQSPRYKIIEKRQSVAFWCNPISGHATLYWYQQILGQGPKLLIQFQNNGVVDDSQLPKDRFSAERLKGVDSTLKIQPAKLEDSAVYLCASSLETNTGELFFGEGSRLTVL.